A selection of T cell receptor beta chains follows, all from one sample in a study of blood T cell repertoires in COVID-19. TCRdb keeps only in-frame clones here, not all; method: immunoSEQ multiplex PCR. Seen here are more than 300,000 clones, roughly 90% observed once, and the top ten hold around 7.9%. Sequencing was performed on peripheral blood. These receptors came from a woman between 65 and 79 years old with COVID-19, enrolled during active disease. Each CDR3 is given with its conserved first and last residue. A D gene is named only where the DNA matches it firmly. Size is omitted from some rows. Given values are once, few, many or a class for expanded clones.

v_call,clone_size,d_call,j_call,cdr3_aa,cdr3_nt
TRBV6-6,-,-,TRBJ1-2,CASGGGGFNYGYTF,TGTGCCAGCGGCGGGGGGGGCTTTAACTATGGCTACACCTTC
TRBV30,-,-,TRBJ1-2,CAWSVRGIGYGYTF,TGTGCCTGGAGTGTAAGGGGTATAGGATATGGCTACACCTTC
TRBV12-3/TRBV12-4,once,TRBD1,TRBJ1-1,CASSQQGTQAFF,TGTGCCAGCAGTCAACAGGGGACGCAAGCTTTCTTT
TRBV11-2,-,TRBD2,TRBJ2-3,CASSFSGGITDTQYF,TGTGCCAGCAGCTTTAGCGGGGGGATCACAGATACGCAGTATTTT
TRBV5-1,-,TRBD2,TRBJ2-2,CASSWIAGGLPGELFF,TGCGCCAGCAGCTGGATAGCGGGGGGGCTCCCCGGGGAGCTGTTTTTT
TRBV30,-,-,TRBJ1-1,CAWSVLDRMGTEAFF,TGTGCCTGGAGTGTATTAGACAGGATGGGCACTGAAGCTTTCTTT
TRBV6-4,-,TRBD1,TRBJ2-7,CASIRQGFEQYF,TGTGCCAGCATTCGACAGGGATTCGAGCAGTACTTC
TRBV29-1,few,-,TRBJ1-4,CSVLREEKLFF,TGCAGCGTACTCCGGGAGGAAAAACTGTTTTTT
TRBV19,-,TRBD1,TRBJ1-4,CASSNLRQGNEKLFF,TGTGCCAGTAGTAACCTCCGACAGGGTAATGAAAAACTGTTTTTT
TRBV6-5,-,-,TRBJ1-5,CASMAGVNQPQHF,TGTGCCAGCATGGCAGGGGTCAATCAGCCCCAGCATTTT
TRBV6-5,once,TRBD1,TRBJ1-4,CASRPRDRGGEKLFF,TGTGCCAGCAGGCCCCGGGACAGGGGAGGGGAAAAACTGTTTTTT
TRBV6-5,-,TRBD1,TRBJ2-3,CASNPGQRGSDTQYF,TGTGCCAGCAACCCGGGACAGAGAGGGTCAGATACGCAGTATTTT
TRBV6-6,few,TRBD1,TRBJ1-5,CASSGQGAYQPQHF,TGTGCCAGCAGTGGACAGGGGGCTTATCAGCCCCAGCATTTT
TRBV4-1,-,-,TRBJ1-2,CASSLIPGLNGYTF,TGCGCCAGCAGCCTGATACCGGGGTTAAATGGCTACACCTTC
TRBV9,-,-,TRBJ2-1,CASSVDRAGEQFF,TGTGCCAGCAGCGTAGACAGGGCCGGTGAGCAGTTCTTC
TRBV9,-,-,TRBJ1-2,CASAHGQFYGYTF,TGTGCCAGCGCCCACGGACAGTTCTATGGCTACACCTTC
TRBV7-2,-,TRBD1,TRBJ2-7,CASRAGQVTYEQYF,TGTGCCAGCAGAGCAGGACAGGTTACCTACGAGCAGTACTTC
TRBV6-2/TRBV6-3,-,TRBD1,TRBJ2-7,CASSYSGRGSSYEQYF,TGTGCCAGCAGTTACTCGGGCAGGGGGTCTTCCTACGAGCAGTACTTC
TRBV7-9,-,TRBD1,TRBJ1-1,CASSSWRDSMNTEAFF,TGTGCCAGCAGCTCCTGGCGGGACAGCATGAACACTGAAGCTTTCTTT
TRBV29-1,once,-,TRBJ1-1,CSVHHAGSPYTEAFF,TGCAGCGTCCACCACGCGGGCAGTCCGTACACTGAAGCTTTCTTT
TRBV12-3/TRBV12-4,-,-,TRBJ2-3,CASSFQGLDTQYF,TGTGCCAGCAGTTTTCAGGGATTAGATACGCAGTATTTT
TRBV15,-,-,TRBJ1-4,CATSRAPRTVSNEKLFF,TGTGCCACCAGCAGAGCCCCCCGGACAGTTAGTAATGAAAAACTGTTTTTT
TRBV6-2/TRBV6-3,-,-,TRBJ2-7,CASSYSTRTSSYEQYF,TGTGCCAGCAGTTATTCGACTAGGACGAGCTCCTACGAGCAGTACTTC
TRBV4-1,-,-,TRBJ1-1,CASSQVTQMNTEAFF,TGCGCCAGCAGCCAAGTGACACAGATGAACACTGAAGCTTTCTTT
TRBV10-3,-,TRBD2,TRBJ2-2,CAISRLAGAAGTGELFF,TGTGCCATCAGTAGACTAGCGGGGGCCGCGGGGACCGGGGAGCTGTTTTTT
TRBV7-2,-,TRBD1,TRBJ1-4,CASSLDGQANEKLFF,TGTGCCAGCAGCTTAGACGGACAGGCGAATGAAAAACTGTTTTTT
TRBV29-1,-,TRBD1,TRBJ1-3,CSVERDSGGNTIYF,TGCAGCGTTGAACGGGACAGTGGAGGAAACACCATATATTTT
TRBV7-2,-,-,TRBJ2-3,CASSSIRGDTQYF,TGTGCCAGCAGCTCTATAAGGGGAGATACGCAGTATTTT
TRBV9,-,-,TRBJ2-7,CASSVGKTVGLAEQYF,TGTGCCAGCAGCGTAGGGAAAACTGTCGGACTCGCCGAGCAGTACTTC
TRBV5-4,few,-,TRBJ1-2,CASTNTPANYGYTF,TGTGCCAGCACCAATACGCCAGCTAACTATGGCTACACCTTC
TRBV5-1,-,-,TRBJ1-1,CASSLGSNMNTEAFF,TGCGCCAGCAGCTTGGGGAGCAACATGAACACTGAAGCTTTCTTT
TRBV5-1,-,-,TRBJ1-2,CASSLEGQGGSPNYGYTF,TGCGCCAGCAGCTTGGAAGGGCAGGGCGGTTCCCCTAACTATGGCTACACCTTC
TRBV7-2,-,TRBD1,TRBJ1-1,CASSLYPLGQGNTEAFF,TGTGCCAGCAGCTTATATCCCCTGGGACAGGGTAACACTGAAGCTTTCTTT
TRBV5-1,once,TRBD1,TRBJ2-7,CASSKWTGGEQYF,TGCGCCAGCAGCAAATGGACAGGGGGCGAGCAGTACTTC
TRBV27,-,-,TRBJ1-1,CASSPGTPNTEAFF,TGTGCCAGCAGTCCGGGGACACCTAACACTGAAGCTTTCTTT
TRBV2,-,TRBD1,TRBJ1-1,CASSRGQANTEAFF,TGTGCCAGCAGCAGGGGACAGGCGAACACTGAAGCTTTCTTT
TRBV6-5,-,-,TRBJ1-1,CASSYGGTEAFF,TGTGCCAGCAGTTACGGAGGCACTGAAGCTTTCTTT
TRBV19,-,-,TRBJ1-2,CAAKSRTALNYGYTF,TGTGCCGCCAAGAGTCGGACAGCGCTTAACTATGGCTACACCTTC
TRBV7-9,-,TRBD1,TRBJ1-1,CASSLVKGGVSTEAFF,TGTGCCAGCAGCTTAGTGAAAGGGGGCGTAAGTACTGAAGCTTTCTTT
TRBV29-1,few,TRBD1,TRBJ1-2,CSVGQGFYGYTF,TGCAGCGTTGGACAGGGCTTTTATGGCTACACCTTC
TRBV18,-,TRBD1,TRBJ2-7,CASSPGTGDYEQYF,TGTGCCAGCTCACCAGGGACAGGGGACTACGAGCAGTACTTC
TRBV24-1,-,-,TRBJ2-1,CATSDGTGSDEQFF,TGTGCCACCAGTGACGGAACAGGGTCCGATGAGCAGTTCTTC
TRBV4-3,-,TRBD1,TRBJ1-4,CASSQTRLRGLVEKLFF,TGCGCCAGCAGCCAAACCCGGCTAAGGGGGCTGGTTGAAAAACTGTTTTTT
TRBV7-3,-,-,TRBJ2-3,CASSLVGSVSTDTQYF,TGTGCCAGCAGCTTAGTTGGTAGCGTTAGCACAGATACGCAGTATTTT
TRBV7-2,once,-,TRBJ1-1,CASSLNRNLGGEAFF,TGTGCCAGCAGCTTAAATAGGAACCTAGGGGGTGAAGCTTTCTTT
TRBV7-2,-,-,TRBJ2-7,CASSPRGGGPSLGEQYF,TGTGCCAGCAGCCCACGGGGAGGGGGACCTAGTCTGGGTGAGCAGTACTTC